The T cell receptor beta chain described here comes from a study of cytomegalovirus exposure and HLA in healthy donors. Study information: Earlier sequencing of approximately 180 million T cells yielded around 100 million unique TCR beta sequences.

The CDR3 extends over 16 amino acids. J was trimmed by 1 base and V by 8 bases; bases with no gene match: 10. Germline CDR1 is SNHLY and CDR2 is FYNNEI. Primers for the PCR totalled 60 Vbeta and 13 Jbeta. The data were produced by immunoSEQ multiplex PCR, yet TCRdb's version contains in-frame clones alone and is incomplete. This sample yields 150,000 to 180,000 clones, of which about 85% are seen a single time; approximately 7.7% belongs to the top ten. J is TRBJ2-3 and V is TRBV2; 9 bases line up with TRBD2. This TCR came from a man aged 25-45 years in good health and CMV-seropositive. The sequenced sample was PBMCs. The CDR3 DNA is TGTGCCAGCTTTGATCCTAGCGGGACTCGCACAGATACGCAGTATTTT. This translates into CASFDPSGTRTDTQYF.